This paragraph reports one T cell receptor (beta chain). In the authors' workflow: Amplification of reference gene primers was used by the study to estimate nucleated cell counts. Produced via immunoSEQ multiplex PCR; TCRdb's table is partial and in-frame only. The V and J calls and clone size are taken from that table; D and trimming were inferred from the DNA. The sample consists of 200,000 to 250,000 clones, around 90% of them appearing once. This specimen belongs to a study of blood T cell repertoires in COVID-19. Across the whole study: Sources were T cells, B-cell-depleted T cells, or PBMCs; the material itself was cDNA or gDNA.

Germline assignment: CDR1 WSHSY and CDR2 SAAADI. The CDR3 contains 14 residues. The V end was cut by 6 bases, the J end by 2 bases, with 13 bases between. This sequence joins TRBV10-2 and TRBJ2-5; D is unclear. The receptor was derived from a woman aged 18-29 years who had recovered from COVID-19. Source material: peripheral blood. CDR3 loop: CASSVTASQETQYF. CDR3 in DNA: TGCGCCAGCAGCGTTACAGCTTCACAAGAGACCCAGTACTTC.